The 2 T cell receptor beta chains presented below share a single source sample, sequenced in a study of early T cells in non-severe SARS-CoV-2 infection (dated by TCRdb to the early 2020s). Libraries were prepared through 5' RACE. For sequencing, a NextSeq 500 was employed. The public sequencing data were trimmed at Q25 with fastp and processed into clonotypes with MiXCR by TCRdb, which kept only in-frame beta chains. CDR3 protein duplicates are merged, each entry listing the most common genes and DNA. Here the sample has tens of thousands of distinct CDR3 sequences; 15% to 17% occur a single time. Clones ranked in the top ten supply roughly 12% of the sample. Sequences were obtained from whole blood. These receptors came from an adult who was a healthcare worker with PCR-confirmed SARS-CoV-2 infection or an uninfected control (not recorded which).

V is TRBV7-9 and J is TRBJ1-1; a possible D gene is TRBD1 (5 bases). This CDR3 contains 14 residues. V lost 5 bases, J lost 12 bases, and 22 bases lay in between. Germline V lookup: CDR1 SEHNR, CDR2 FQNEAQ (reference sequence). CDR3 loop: CASSLSAGDRKSFF. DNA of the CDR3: TGTGCCAGCAGCCTTTCTGCGGGGGATCGGAAATCTTTCTTT.

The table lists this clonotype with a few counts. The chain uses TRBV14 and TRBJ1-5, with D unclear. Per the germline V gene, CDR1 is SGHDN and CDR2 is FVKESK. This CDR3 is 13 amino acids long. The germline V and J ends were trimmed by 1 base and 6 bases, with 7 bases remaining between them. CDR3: CASSQGISQPQHF. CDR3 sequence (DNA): TGTGCCAGCAGCCAAGGTATAAGTCAGCCCCAGCATTTT.